These 3 T cell receptor beta chains came from one sample sequenced in a study of blood T cell repertoires in COVID-19. Profiled with immunoSEQ multiplex PCR; TCRdb holds only in-frame clones, not every one. The table lists roughly 670,000 clones, approximately 90% of them singletons, with approximately 0.25% in the top ten. The sample consisted of peripheral blood. These receptors all stem from a woman younger than 35 with acute or convalescent COVID-19.

The chain carries TRBV28 and TRBJ1-6; 7 nucleotides match TRBD1. Germline V CDR1 and CDR2: MDHEN, SYDVKM. The junction had 6 bases not matched to a gene; V was cut back by 10 bases and J by 0 bases. This CDR3 spans 15 amino acids. The CDR3: CATGQASSYNSPLHF. DNA of the CDR3: TGTGCCACCGGACAGGCGAGCTCCTATAATTCACCCCTCCACTTT.

The rearrangement links TRBV19 to TRBJ1-2; D is unclear. This CDR3 comprises 16 residues. The V gene lost 7 bases and the J gene lost 0 bases, with 18 bases spanning the gap. The germline V gene has CDR1 LNHDA and CDR2 SQIVND (reference sequence). The CDR3, as DNA: TGTGCCAGTATGTATACGGCCGTTCAGGCTAACTATGGCTACACCTTC. Protein: CASMYTAVQANYGYTF.

The chain uses TRBV12-3 or TRBV12-4 and TRBJ1-2; TRBD1 might be the D (6 bases). Trimming cost V 5 bases and J 3 bases, with 10 bases left between them. The CDR3 runs 13 residues. DNA of the CDR3: TGTGCCAGCAGTCCGGACAGAGACTATGGCTACACCTTC. It encodes CASSPDRDYGYTF.